One sample yielded the 27 T cell receptor beta chains listed below, sequenced in a study of CD8 T cells in acute hepatitis C reinfection. Time point given: naive CD8 control sorted from an acute-time-point sample. Clones were sequenced by immunoSEQ multiplex PCR, and TCRdb holds only the in-frame ones, with some missing. Of tens of thousands of clones in the sample, roughly 89% were seen once. Sequencing input: naive CD8+ T cells from PBMCs. The receptors stem from a man under 40 with chronic hepatitis C.

The chain couples TRBV25-1 to TRBJ2-2; 7 nucleotides line up with TRBD1. CDR1 is MGHDK and CDR2 is SYGVNS in the germline V gene. The CDR3 is made up of 14 amino acids. Unmatched junction bases numbered 6, after V lost 7 bases and J lost 4 bases. DNA of the CDR3: TGTGCCAGCACCCAGACAGGGTTCACCGGGGAGCTGTTTTTT. Amino acids: CASTQTGFTGELFF.

This chain links TRBV19 with TRBJ2-1; possible D gene TRBD2, 6 bases. The CDR3 runs to 19 residues. Germline CDR1 LNHDA, CDR2 SQIVND (reference sequence). V lost 1 base, J lost 7 bases, and 26 bases lay in between. In DNA form, the CDR3 reads TGTGCCAGTAGTATAGTGGTGGTCGGCGGGACCTCCTTCAGGAATGAGCAGTTCTTC. Its translation is CASSIVVVGGTSFRNEQFF.

The sample holds one count of this clone. Other DNA variants within this sample encode the same CDR3. The V call is TRBV7-9, the J call TRBJ2-3; D is perhaps TRBD1 (6 bases). Between the trimmed V and J ends, which lost 5 bases and 6 bases, there was a span of 21 bases. The CDR3 runs to 16 residues. CDR1 is SEHNR and CDR2 is FQNEAQ in the germline V gene (reference sequence). The CDR3 bases are TGTGCCAGCAGCCCGAAGTGGGCACCAGGGGCCGATACGCAGTATTTT. Its protein product is CASSPKWAPGADTQYF. Together with reference TRBV7-9 and TRBJ2-3, the CDR3 gives the full variable domain: DTGVSQNPRHKITKRGQNVTFRCDPISEHNRLYWYRQTLGQGPEFLTYFQNEAQLEKSRLLSDRFSAERPKGSFSTLEIQRTEQGDSAMYLCASSPKWAPGADTQYFGPGTRLTVL.

Here the CDR3 DNA reads TGTGCCAGCAGTGGTCTAGCGGGGATGAGCACAGATACGCAGTATTTT. This gives the protein CASSGLAGMSTDTQYF. The chain joins TRBV2 to TRBJ2-3, with 9 bases lining up with TRBD2. Trimming at V came to 4 bases and at J to 0 bases, leaving 5 bases not matched to a gene. CDR1 is SNHLY and CDR2 is FYNNEI in the germline V gene. The CDR3 runs 16 residues.

The rearrangement joins TRBV29-1 to TRBJ1-1; the D is unclear. The CDR3 is 13 residues long. From germline, CDR1 is SQVTM and CDR2 ANQGSEA. With 4 bases removed from V and 2 bases from J, the gap between germline ends came to 11 bases. CDR3 residues: CSVVLPGNTEAFF. The DNA for the CDR3 is TGCAGCGTTGTTCTTCCGGGAAACACTGAAGCTTTCTTT.

This clone was seen a few times. The chain uses TRBV7-9 and TRBJ2-7, with TRBD1 identical over 7 bases. The CDR3 extends over 14 amino acids. Looked up from germline, CDR1 is SEHNR and CDR2 is FQNEAQ (reference sequence). Trimming at V came to 2 bases and at J to 3 bases, leaving 4 bases not matched to a gene. CDR3 nucleotide sequence: TGTGCCAGCAGCTTATTAGACAGGGACTACGAGCAGTACTTC. This codes for CASSLLDRDYEQYF.

The V call is TRBV5-5, the J call TRBJ1-5; D is possibly TRBD1 (6 bases). The CDR3 consists of 14 residues. Germline V gene sequence: CDR1 SGHKS, CDR2 YYEKEE (reference sequence). Trimming took 2 bases from V and 7 from J, leaving 13 bases between them. In DNA, the CDR3 is TGTGCCAGCAGCTTAAGGGGGGGCAGGCAGCCCCAGCATTTT. Protein: CASSLRGGRQPQHF. Together with reference TRBV5-5 and TRBJ1-5, the CDR3 gives the full variable domain: DAGVTQSPTHLIKTRGQQVTLRCSPISGHKSVSWYQQVLGQGPQFIFQYYEKEERGRGNFPDRFSARQFPNYSSELNVNALLLGDSALYLCASSLRGGRQPQHFGDGTRLSIL.

This chain links TRBV9 with TRBJ2-3; no definite D call. V was clipped by 4 bases and J by 0 bases, with 6 bases between them. Germline loops: CDR1 SGDLS, CDR2 YYNGEE. The CDR3 is 13 residues long. Written as DNA, the CDR3 is TGTGCCAGCAGCTCATTTAGCACAGATACGCAGTATTTT. Encoded protein: CASSSFSTDTQYF. Drawing the rest from reference TRBV9 and TRBJ2-3, the complete variable domain is DSGVTQTPKHLITATGQRVTLRCSPRSGDLSVYWYQQSLDQGLQFLIQYYNGEERAKGNILERFSAQQFPDLHSELNLSSLELGDSALYFCASSSFSTDTQYFGPGTRLTVL.

The chain is built from TRBV6-6 and TRBJ2-1, with a tentative D call TRBD2 (6 bases). V was clipped by 2 bases and J by 8 bases, with 16 bases between them. The CDR3 sequence is 15 residues long. Germline CDR1 MNHNY, CDR2 SVGAGI (reference sequence). CDR3 sequence (DNA): TGTGCCAGCAGTTACAGAGCGGGTGGGGATGATGAGCAGTTCTTC. Its protein is CASSYRAGGDDEQFF.

The chain uses TRBV11-2 and TRBJ2-2; D gene unclear. V lost 2 bases to trimming and J lost 0 bases, with 10 bases between them. The CDR3 is 16 residues long. From germline, CDR1 is SGHAT and CDR2 FQNNGV. In DNA, the CDR3 is TGTGCCAGCAGCTTATATCTCGGGCCGAACACCGGGGAGCTGTTTTTT. Protein sequence: CASSLYLGPNTGELFF. The full variable domain, its missing parts supplied by reference TRBV11-2 and TRBJ2-2, is EAGVAQSPRYKIIEKRQSVAFWCNPISGHATLYWYQQILGQGPKLLIQFQNNGVVDDSQLPKDRFSAERLKGVDSTLKIQPAKLEDSAVYLCASSLYLGPNTGELFFGEGSRLTVL.

This clone was counted between two and nine times. The chain recombines TRBV5-1 with TRBJ1-3; 10 nucleotides match TRBD1. With V trimmed by 4 bases and J by 8 bases, 9 bases remained unmatched. The CDR3 is 15 amino acids. Germline V gene data show CDR1 as SGHRS and CDR2 as YFSETQ. CDR3 DNA: TGCGCCAGCAGCAGACCCGGGACAGGGGATGACACCATATATTTT. It yields the protein CASSRPGTGDDTIYF. The entire variable domain, with the rest obtained from reference TRBV5-1 and TRBJ1-3, is as follows: KAGVTQTPRYLIKTRGQQVTLSCSPISGHRSVSWYQQTPGQGLQFLFEYFSETQRNKGNFPGRFSGRQFSNSRSEMNVSTLELGDSALYLCASSRPGTGDDTIYFGEGSWLTVV.

The chain joins TRBV7-9 to TRBJ2-1; D uncertain. This CDR3 is 13 amino acids long. Per germline, CDR1 SEHNR and CDR2 FQNEAQ (reference sequence). Trimming pared 3 bases from V and 6 bases from J, leaving 9 bases between. CDR3 DNA sequence: TGTGCCAGCAGCTTGGAACTCGTCAATGAGCAGTTCTTC. Encoded protein: CASSLELVNEQFF.

CDR3 sequence (DNA): TGTGCCAGCAGCCCCCGAGGGAGGGGTACCTACAATGAGCAGTTCTTC. It codes for CASSPRGRGTYNEQFF. J is TRBJ2-1 and V is TRBV7-2; 7 bases are a match to TRBD2. Germline V CDR1 and CDR2: SGHTA, FQGNSA. V lost 5 bases to trimming and J lost 2 bases; unmatched junction nucleotides: 9. The CDR3 length is 16 residues.

The chain employs TRBV5-1 and TRBJ1-1; D might be TRBD1 (5 bases). V was trimmed by 3 bases and J by 1 base, leaving 10 bases between them. CDR3 length equals 14 residues. The germline V gene encodes CDR1 SGHRS and CDR2 YFSETQ. The CDR3 sequence: CASSWDGWNTEAFF. The DNA for the CDR3 is TGCGCCAGCAGCTGGGACGGATGGAACACTGAAGCTTTCTTT.

The V gene is TRBV13, the J gene TRBJ2-2, with D maybe TRBD1 (6 bases). The CDR3 has 16 residues. Germline CDR1 reads PRHDT; CDR2 reads FYEKMQ (reference sequence). V lost 1 base, J lost 3 bases, and 12 bases lay in between. CDR3 sequence (DNA): TGTGCCAGCAGCTTAGTCCGACAGGATTACACCGGGGAGCTGTTTTTT. Its translation: CASSLVRQDYTGELFF. Drawing the rest from reference TRBV13 and TRBJ2-2, the complete variable domain is AAGVIQSPRHLIKEKRETATLKCYPIPRHDTVYWYQQGPGQDPQFLISFYEKMQSDKGSIPDRFSAQQFSDYHSELNMSSLELGDSALYFCASSLVRQDYTGELFFGEGSRLTVL.

The genes are TRBV5-4 and TRBJ2-1; 7 bases align to TRBD2. With V trimmed by 3 bases and J by 7 bases, 13 bases remained unmatched. CDR3 size: 16 residues. Germline CDR1 and CDR2: SGHNT and YYREEE (reference sequence). The CDR3 sequence: CASSSIHAGAGNEQFF. The CDR3 DNA reads as TGTGCCAGCAGCTCTATCCATGCGGGAGCGGGGAATGAGCAGTTCTTC.

A single count supports this clone. This rearrangement joins TRBV4-1 to TRBJ2-1; perhaps TRBD1 as D (6 bases). The CDR3 sequence is 19 residues long. CDR1 is MGHRA, CDR2 YSYEKL, per germline. The germline V and J ends were trimmed by 3 bases and 5 bases, with 26 bases remaining between them. The CDR3 here is CASSHPPEANRDRDNEQFF. As DNA, the CDR3 is TGCGCCAGCAGCCACCCCCCGGAGGCCAACAGGGATCGGGACAATGAGCAGTTCTTC.

V usage is TRBV7-9 and J usage is TRBJ2-2, with D tentatively TRBD2 (5 bases). The CDR3 totals 14 residues. The V gene's germline CDR1 is SEHNR and CDR2 FQNEAQ (reference sequence). V lost 2 bases to trimming and J lost 3 bases, with 7 bases between them. CDR3 sequence reads: CASSLRRDTGELFF. In nucleotides, the CDR3 is TGTGCCAGCAGCTTAAGGCGGGACACCGGGGAGCTGTTTTTT.

The chain links TRBV27 to TRBJ1-2; D not resolved. The CDR3 has 14 amino acids. The V gene's germline CDR1 is MNHEY and CDR2 SMNVEV (reference sequence). V was trimmed by 4 bases and J by 8 bases, leaving 17 bases between them. The CDR3 protein is CASSSTGPSGGYTF. CDR3 nucleotide sequence: TGTGCCAGCAGTTCGACCGGGCCATCCGGCGGCTACACCTTC.

The J gene is TRBJ2-3, the V gene TRBV7-9; 8 bases map to TRBD2. There are 15 residues in the CDR3. CDR1 is SEHNR, CDR2 FQNEAQ, per germline (reference sequence). The V gene end was trimmed by 5 bases and the J gene end by 0 bases; junction bases not matched to a gene: 4. The CDR3 sequence: CASSQLAGSTDTQYF. The DNA for the CDR3 is TGTGCCAGCAGCCAGTTAGCGGGGAGCACAGATACGCAGTATTTT. The full variable domain, completed using reference TRBV7-9 and TRBJ2-3, is DTGVSQNPRHKITKRGQNVTFRCDPISEHNRLYWYRQTLGQGPEFLTYFQNEAQLEKSRLLSDRFSAERPKGSFSTLEIQRTEQGDSAMYLCASSQLAGSTDTQYFGPGTRLTVL.

CDR3 residues: CASSLADSYEQYF. DNA of the CDR3: TGTGCCAGCAGCTTAGCCGACAGCTACGAGCAGTACTTC. The chain joins TRBV7-6 to TRBJ2-7; weak D call: TRBD1 (5 bases). Per the germline V gene, CDR1 is SGHVS and CDR2 is FNYEAQ. The CDR3 is made up of 13 amino acids. V lost 0 bases to trimming and J lost 3 bases, with 6 bases between them.

This chain joins TRBV9 and TRBJ2-3; D possibly corresponds to TRBD2 (6 bases). V lost 0 bases to trimming and J lost 5 bases, with 13 bases between them. CDR3 length: 15 residues. In germline, CDR1 is SGDLS, CDR2 YYNGEE. The CDR3 is CASSVGAGREDTQYF. Written as DNA, the CDR3 is TGTGCCAGCAGCGTAGGGGCAGGGCGGGAAGATACGCAGTATTTT.

This sequence joins TRBV5-5 and TRBJ1-5; TRBD1 might be the D (6 bases). CDR1 is SGHKS, CDR2 YYEKEE, per germline (reference sequence). V lost 0 bases, J lost 0 bases, and 13 bases lay in between. The CDR3 has 17 residues. CDR3 nucleotides: TGTGCCAGCAGCTTGGAAAGGGGGACGGATAGCAATCAGCCCCAGCATTTT. Amino acids: CASSLERGTDSNQPQHF.

This chain links TRBV29-1 with TRBJ2-1; 9 bases align to TRBD2. Per the germline V gene, CDR1 is SQVTM and CDR2 is ANQGSEA. The CDR3 contains 15 residues. V was clipped by 8 bases and J by 0 bases; unmatched bases: 8. The CDR3 region is CSFGTSSSSYNEQFF. The CDR3 DNA sequence: TGCAGCTTCGGGACTAGCTCTAGCTCCTACAATGAGCAGTTCTTC.

There are a few counts of this clone. This chain uses TRBV7-6 with TRBJ2-7, with 10 bases aligning to TRBD1. V lost 5 bases and J lost 0; bases outside the gene matches: 7. Germline-derived CDR1 and CDR2 are SGHVS and FNYEAQ. The CDR3 contains 16 residues. The CDR3 loop reads CASSAGQGGSSYEQYF. The CDR3 DNA is TGTGCCAGCAGCGCCGGACAGGGGGGGAGCTCCTACGAGCAGTACTTC.

The chain couples TRBV4-1 to TRBJ1-4, with a possible D match to TRBD1 (5 bases). Deletions cut 0 bases from V and 4 bases from J, with 15 bases between. This CDR3 has 17 amino acids. Germline values: CDR1 MGHRA, CDR2 YSYEKL. In DNA form, the CDR3 reads TGCGCCAGCAGCCAAGAAGGTCCAGGGCGCGGTAATGAAAAACTGTTTTTT. As protein: CASSQEGPGRGNEKLFF.

V usage is TRBV7-6 and J usage is TRBJ2-2; D might be TRBD2 (6 bases). V dropped 5 bases and J dropped 0 bases, with 19 bases sitting between them. The CDR3 totals 18 residues. Germline values: CDR1 SGHVS, CDR2 FNYEAQ. This CDR3 reads CASSTSTLQSANTGELFF. The CDR3 DNA is TGTGCCAGCAGCACTAGCACTTTACAGAGCGCGAACACCGGGGAGCTGTTTTTT.